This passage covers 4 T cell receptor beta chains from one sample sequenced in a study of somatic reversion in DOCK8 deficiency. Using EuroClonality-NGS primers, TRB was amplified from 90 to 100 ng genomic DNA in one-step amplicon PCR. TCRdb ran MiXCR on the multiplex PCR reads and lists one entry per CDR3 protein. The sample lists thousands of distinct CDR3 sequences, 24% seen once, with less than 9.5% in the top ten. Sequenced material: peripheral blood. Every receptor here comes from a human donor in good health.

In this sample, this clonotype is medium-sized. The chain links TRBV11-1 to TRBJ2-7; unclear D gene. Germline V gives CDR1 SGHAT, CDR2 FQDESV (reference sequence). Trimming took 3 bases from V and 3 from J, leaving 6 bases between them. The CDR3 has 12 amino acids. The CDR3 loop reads CASSFLHYEQYF. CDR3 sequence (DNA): TGTGCCAGCAGCTTCTTGCACTACGAGCAGTACTTC. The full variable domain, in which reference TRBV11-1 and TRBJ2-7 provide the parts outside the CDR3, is EAEVAQSPRYKITEKSQAVAFWCDPISGHATLYWYRQILGQGPELLVQFQDESVVDDSQLPKDRFSAERLKGVDSTLKIQPAELGDSAMYLCASSFLHYEQYFGPGTRLTVT.

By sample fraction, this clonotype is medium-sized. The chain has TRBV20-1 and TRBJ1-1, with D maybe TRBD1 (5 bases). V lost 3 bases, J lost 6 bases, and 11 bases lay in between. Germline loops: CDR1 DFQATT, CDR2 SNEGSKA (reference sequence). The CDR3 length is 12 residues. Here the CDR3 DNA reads TGCAGTGCTAGTGGGGGGTCTTCTGAAGCTTTCTTT. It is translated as CSASGGSSEAFF.

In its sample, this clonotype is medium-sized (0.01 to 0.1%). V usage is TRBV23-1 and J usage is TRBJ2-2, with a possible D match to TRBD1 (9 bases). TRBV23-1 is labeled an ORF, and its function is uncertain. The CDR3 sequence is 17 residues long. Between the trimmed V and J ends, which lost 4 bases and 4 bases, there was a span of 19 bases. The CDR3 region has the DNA TGCGCCAGCAGTCCCGGGGGGGGACAGGGAAGCACCGGGGAGCTGTTTTTT. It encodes CASSPGGGQGSTGELFF.

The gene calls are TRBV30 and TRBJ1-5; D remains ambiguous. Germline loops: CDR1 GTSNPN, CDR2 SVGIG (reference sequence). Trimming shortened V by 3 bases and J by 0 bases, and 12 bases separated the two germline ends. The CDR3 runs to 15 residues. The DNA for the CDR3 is TGTGCCTGGAGCGCAGACAACTATAGCAATCAGCCCCAGCATTTT. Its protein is CAWSADNYSNQPQHF.